This T cell receptor beta chain appears in the sequencing data of a study of cytomegalovirus exposure and HLA in healthy donors. Trimming at V came to 4 bases and at J to 6 bases, leaving 0 bases not matched to a gene. Germline CDR1 LNHDA, CDR2 SQIVND (reference sequence). The CDR3 is 13 amino acids. Study-level results: By a later analysis, the bulk of CMV-associated TCR beta chains appeared HLA-restricted. The study put under 200 TCR beta chains on its list as cytomegalovirus-associated. A later analysis found TCR association rates differed by HLA locus, highest for DRB1 and lowest for HLA-C.

The PCR used 60 Vbeta and 13 Jbeta primers. Measured with immunoSEQ multiplex PCR; TCRdb has only the in-frame clones, and not every one. The data contain more than 95,000 clones, around 76% of them seen just once; the ten biggest clones take up around 15%. This clone was observed a few times. Its antigen is unidentified. The clonotype comes from a man aged 45-60 years in good health and CMV-seropositive. Source material: PBMCs. The rearrangement uses TRBV19 and TRBJ2-3; TRBD1 agrees at 11 bases. Here the CDR3 reads CASSRDRGDTQYF. CDR3 sequence (DNA): TGTGCCAGTAGTAGGGACAGGGGGGATACGCAGTATTTT.